This TCR beta chain came from a study of blood T cell repertoires in COVID-19. Study summary: Sites across the United States, Italy and Spain contributed samples from acute and convalescent COVID-19. PBMCs, B-cell-depleted T cells, or T cells provided the cDNA or gDNA that made up the material.

As processed by the authors: Researchers report that nucleated cell counts were estimated from reference gene primer amplification. Repertoires were generated with immunoSEQ multiplex PCR, while TCRdb's copy carries only in-frame clones and drops some. V and J calls and clone size come straight from that table; D and trimming were deduced from the DNA. Of under 95,000 clones detected, about 80% appear once; the ten largest clones hold about 26%. The CDR3 is 15 residues long. Per germline, CDR1 SGHNT and CDR2 YENEEA. V lost 4 bases and J lost 5; bases outside the gene matches: 10. Sequenced sample: peripheral blood. This rearrangement joins TRBV11-3 to TRBJ2-7; 8 positions agree with TRBD1. The receptor's source is a man in his sixties with active or convalescent COVID-19. CDR3 sequence reads: CASSSRGDRSHEQYF. The CDR3 DNA reads as TGTGCCAGCAGCTCCCGTGGGGACAGGTCCCACGAGCAGTACTTC. The whole variable domain, filled in from reference TRBV11-3 and TRBJ2-7, reads EAGVVQSPRYKIIEKKQPVAFWCNPISGHNTLYWYLQNLGQGPELLIRYENEEAVDDSQLPKDRFSAERLKGVDSTLKIQPAELGDSAVYLCASSSRGDRSHEQYFGPGTRLTVT.